This TCR beta chain was sequenced in a study of blood T cell repertoires in COVID-19. The CDR3 consists of 14 residues. The V and J ends lost 2 bases and 6 bases respectively, with 10 bases between them. The germline gives CDR1 LNHDA, CDR2 SQIVND (reference sequence). This clone was recorded once. Using immunoSEQ multiplex PCR, the repertoire was profiled, and TCRdb retains in-frame clones only, with some absent. Here the sample spans more than 250,000 clones, approximately 90% being singletons. The TCR was taken from a woman in her twenties or thirties who had recovered from COVID-19. The V call is TRBV19, the J call TRBJ2-2; TRBD1 is a possible D gene (5 bases). The sample comprised PBMCs or T cells enriched from blood (not recorded which). CDR3: CASSIYAGSGELFF. CDR3 bases: TGTGCCAGTAGTATATATGCAGGGTCCGGGGAGCTGTTTTTT.